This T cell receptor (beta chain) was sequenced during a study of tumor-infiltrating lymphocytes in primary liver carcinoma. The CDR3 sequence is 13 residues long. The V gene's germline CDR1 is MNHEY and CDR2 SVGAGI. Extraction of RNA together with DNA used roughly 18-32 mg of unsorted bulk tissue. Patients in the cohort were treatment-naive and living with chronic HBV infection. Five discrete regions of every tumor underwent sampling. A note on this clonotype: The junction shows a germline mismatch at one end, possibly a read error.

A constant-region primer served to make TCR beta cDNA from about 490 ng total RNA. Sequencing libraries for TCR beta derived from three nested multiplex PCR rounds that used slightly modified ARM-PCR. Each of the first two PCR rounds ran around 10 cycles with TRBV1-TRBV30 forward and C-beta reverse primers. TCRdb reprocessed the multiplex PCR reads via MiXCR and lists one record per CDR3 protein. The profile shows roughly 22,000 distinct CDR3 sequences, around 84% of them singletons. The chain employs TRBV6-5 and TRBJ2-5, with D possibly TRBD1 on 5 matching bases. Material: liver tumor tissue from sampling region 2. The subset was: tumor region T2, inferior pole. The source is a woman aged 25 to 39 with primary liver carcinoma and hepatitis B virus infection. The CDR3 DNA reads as TGCGCCAGCAGTACCGACAAGGGGCTGGCCCAGTACTTC. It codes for CASSTDKGLAQYF.